The 17 T cell receptor beta chains given below trace back to one sample, sequenced in a study of blood T cell repertoires in COVID-19. The data were produced by immunoSEQ multiplex PCR, yet TCRdb's version contains in-frame clones alone and is incomplete. The sample consists of approximately 400,000 clones, approximately 93% of them appearing once. The material sequenced was PBMCs or T cells enriched from blood (not recorded which). All receptors come from a middle-aged woman who had been exposed to COVID-19.

The chain recombines TRBV18 with TRBJ1-2; 7 bases map to TRBD1. The CDR3 covers 14 residues. Losses at the gene ends were 3 bases for V and 2 bases for J; bases not matched to a gene: 3. The germline CDR1 and CDR2 sequences are KGHSH and LQKENI. The CDR3 loop is CASSPSTGNYGYTF. CDR3 DNA: TGTGCCAGCTCACCCTCGACAGGGAACTATGGCTACACCTTC.

This clone was seen once. The chain employs TRBV5-1 and TRBJ1-2, with D possibly being TRBD1 (5 bases). V was shortened by 5 bases and J by 4 bases, with 18 bases between the two germline ends. The germline V gene has CDR1 SGHRS and CDR2 YFSETQ. The CDR3 has 15 residues. This chain's CDR3 is CASSSSRETSYGYTF. Here the CDR3 DNA reads TGCGCCAGCAGTAGTAGCAGGGAGACTAGCTATGGCTACACCTTC.

Here the CDR3 reads CASSFGQGSLYGYTF. In DNA, the CDR3 is TGTGCCAGCAGCTTCGGACAGGGTAGTCTCTATGGCTACACCTTC. The rearrangement links TRBV7-3 to TRBJ1-2; TRBD1 agrees at 8 bases. This CDR3 is 15 amino acids long. V shed 3 bases and J 4 bases; nucleotides not matched to a gene: 7. Germline CDR1 is SGHTA and CDR2 is FQGTGA.

The chain couples TRBV6-1 to TRBJ1-3; 7 bases match TRBD1. The trim removed 4 bases at V and 0 bases at J, leaving 12 bases unmatched. CDR1 is MNHNS and CDR2 is SASEGT in the germline V gene. The CDR3 consists of 18 residues. The CDR3 loop is CASSVRDSLLSSGNTIYF. The CDR3 DNA sequence: TGTGCCAGCAGTGTCCGGGACAGCTTACTTAGCTCTGGAAACACCATATATTTT.

The rearrangement uses TRBV5-1 and TRBJ1-2; D is unresolved. V was shortened by 4 bases and J by 3 bases, with 16 bases between the two germline ends. Germline V gene data show CDR1 as SGHRS and CDR2 as YFSETQ. The CDR3 length is 15 residues. CDR3 region: CASSPEVRRDYGYTF. DNA for the CDR3: TGCGCCAGCAGCCCGGAGGTCAGGCGGGACTATGGCTACACCTTC.

This clone was seen a handful of times. The V and J genes are TRBV5-5 and TRBJ1-5; D might be TRBD1 (5 bases). Germline lookup yields CDR1 SGHKS and CDR2 YYEKEE (reference sequence). This CDR3 region has 15 residues. The germline V and J ends were trimmed by 4 bases and 3 bases, with 14 bases remaining between them. CDR3 in amino acids: CASSHRGRNNQPQHF. The CDR3 coding sequence is TGTGCCAGCAGCCATAGGGGCAGGAACAATCAGCCCCAGCATTTT.

Comment on this clone: The same CDR3 arises from other DNA sequences in this sample as well. J is TRBJ2-1 and V is TRBV19, with 10 positions matching TRBD2. Per the germline V gene, CDR1 is LNHDA and CDR2 is SQIVND (reference sequence). Trimming at V came to 2 bases and at J to 7 bases, leaving 5 bases not matched to a gene. The CDR3 consists of 15 residues. The CDR3 here is CASSIPSGSRNEQFF. The CDR3 bases are TGTGCCAGTAGTATACCTAGCGGGAGTAGGAATGAGCAGTTCTTC. The complete variable domain, with remaining parts taken from reference TRBV19 and TRBJ2-1, reads DGGITQSPKYLFRKEGQNVTLSCEQNLNHDAMYWYRQDPGQGLRLIYYSQIVNDFQKGDIAEGYSVSREKKESFPLTVTSAQKNPTAFYLCASSIPSGSRNEQFFGPGTRLTVL.

The chain employs TRBV7-2 and TRBJ2-1; the D is unclear. Trimming took 0 bases from V and 5 from J, leaving 11 bases between them. Per the germline V gene, CDR1 is SGHTA and CDR2 is FQGNSA. The CDR3 sequence is 15 residues long. The CDR3 DNA sequence: TGTGCCAGCAGCTTAGCGACCCTAGAGAACAATGAGCAGTTCTTC. Translating gives CASSLATLENNEQFF.

The chain uses TRBV5-6 and TRBJ1-2; possibly TRBD1 for D (6 bases). This CDR3 has 13 amino acids. V gave up 1 base and J gave up 6 bases, with 10 bases separating them. The germline gives CDR1 SGHDT, CDR2 YYEEEE. CDR3 residues: CASSLRGLDGYTF. As DNA, the CDR3 is TGTGCCAGCAGCTTGAGGGGGTTGGATGGCTACACCTTC.

The rearrangement joins TRBV5-6 to TRBJ1-3; D unclear. Trimming shortened V by 7 bases and J by 0 bases, and 11 bases separated the two germline ends. CDR1 is SGHDT and CDR2 is YYEEEE in the germline V gene. The CDR3 contains 14 residues. The CDR3 loop reads CASRLRGSGNTIYF. CDR3 DNA sequence: TGTGCCAGCCGGTTACGGGGCTCTGGAAACACCATATATTTT.

The chain joins TRBV6-2 or TRBV6-3 to TRBJ2-3, with D hard to call. V lost 0 bases and J lost 2, with 9 bases in between. Germline V CDR1 and CDR2: MNHEY, SVGEGT. This CDR3 has 15 residues. The CDR3 bases are TGTGCCAGCAGTTACTCGATCGCGATCACAGATACGCAGTATTTT. It encodes CASSYSIAITDTQYF.

The CDR3 sequence: CASSLSSGGGGLGVETQYF. In nucleotides, the CDR3 is TGTGCCAGCAGCTTAAGTTCGGGCGGGGGTGGATTAGGGGTGGAGACCCAGTACTTC. The V call is TRBV11-2, the J call TRBJ2-5; 7 nucleotides agree with TRBD2. V was pared by 2 bases and J by 5 bases, with 20 bases of the junction left unmatched. Germline-derived CDR1 and CDR2 are SGHAT and FQNNGV. The CDR3 covers 19 residues.

Points on this clone: Other DNA variants within this sample encode the same CDR3. The rearrangement joins TRBV15 to TRBJ2-7; 10 bases align to TRBD1. Losses at the gene ends were 3 bases for V and 1 base for J; bases not matched to a gene: 0. The CDR3 covers 14 residues. Germline V CDR1 and CDR2: LNHNV, YYDKDF (reference sequence). This CDR3 reads CATSRDRGSYEQYF. CDR3 nucleotides: TGTGCCACCAGCAGGGACAGGGGGTCCTACGAGCAGTACTTC.

V is TRBV19 and J is TRBJ1-2; D remains ambiguous. The germline V gene encodes CDR1 LNHDA and CDR2 SQIVND (reference sequence). The CDR3 totals 12 residues. Trimming shortened V by 6 bases and J by 7 bases, and 12 bases separated the two germline ends. The CDR3 region is CASRQILGGYTF. The CDR3 DNA follows: TGTGCCAGTAGACAGATATTGGGTGGCTACACCTTC.

This chain joins TRBV30 and TRBJ1-5; D is undetermined. The CDR3 loop spans 13 amino acids. Germline lookup yields CDR1 GTSNPN and CDR2 SVGIG (reference sequence). V gave up 0 bases and J gave up 7 bases, with 10 bases separating them. The CDR3 spells CAWSVGQAQPQHF. CDR3 bases: TGTGCCTGGAGTGTAGGCCAGGCACAGCCCCAGCATTTT.

The gene calls are TRBV7-9 and TRBJ1-1; 8 positions agree with TRBD1. Germline trimming cut 5 bases from V and 2 bases from J; bases unmatched to any gene: 7. The CDR3 loop spans 15 amino acids. Germline V gene lookup returns CDR1 SEHNR and CDR2 FQNEAQ (reference sequence). CDR3 nucleotide sequence: TGTGCCAGCAGCAGCCAGGGGGCGGGTAACACTGAAGCTTTCTTT. This gives the protein CASSSQGAGNTEAFF.

The chain carries TRBV7-6 and TRBJ1-5; D possibly corresponds to TRBD1 (5 bases). Germline CDR1 and CDR2: SGHVS and FNYEAQ. V was shortened by 1 base and J by 7 bases, with 5 bases between the two germline ends. The CDR3 is made up of 12 amino acids. CDR3 sequence: CASSLGGQPQHF. The CDR3 bases are TGTGCCAGCAGCTTAGGGGGCCAGCCCCAGCATTTT.